One T cell receptor beta chain is described in this entry. What this receptor recognizes is not known. Nothing much larger sits one base from this clone, and base qualities are not available. The sample is drawn from a study of T cell responses to AZD1222 COVID-19 vaccine (dated by TCRdb to 2020 to 2023). About the investigation overall: TCR sequencing covered more than 230 trial participants: roughly 200 given two doses of AZD1222 and 26 given two doses of MenACWY control vaccine. Trial participants were enrolled by age into subgroups of 18-55, 56-69 and 70-plus years, and roughly 150, 30 and 60 TCR-sequenced participants, respectively, were included in these subgroups.

What this sample's time point label stands for: about 28 days (+/-7) after the second vaccine dose. AZD1222 recipients with second doses at about 4 weeks or about 12 weeks were pooled, because spike-specific TCR depth and breadth did not differ between schedules. Vaccinee samples came from UK trials COV001 and COV002, including a single-blind randomized controlled phase 2/3 trial of AZD1222 (ChAdOx1 nCoV-19) in healthy adults. For TCRbeta chain sequencing, PBMC samples were collected from trial participants at day 0 and at day 28 after the second dose. The CDR3 regions of human TCRbeta chains were analyzed by immunosequencing. In the original analysis: TCRs in the repertoires were compared against a reference library of SARS-CoV-2-specific TCRs that had been generated with the MIRA antigen-specificity platform. Breadth was defined as the fraction of unique TCRs that were SARS-CoV-2-associated. Depth was defined as the fraction of total T cells that were SARS-CoV-2-associated. Using the MIRA data, each spike-specific TCR was mapped to the spike region that the TCR reacts to and placed in a CD4 or CD8 class. Log10-transformed breadth and depth values were compared by one-way ANOVA with Sidak's multiple comparisons tests. TCRdb carries this immuneACCESS record with in-frame sequences only. Its versions omit some clonotypes, under half of them owing to an unresolved V gene in the studies checked, with the rest unexplained. The V and J calls and clone size are taken from that table; D and trimming were inferred from the DNA. In all, the sample holds about 140,000 clones, and around 94% of those were seen once. 9% to 9.5% of the sample is held by the ten biggest clonotypes.

On the study overall, not on this receptor specifically: Reportedly, close to half of the unique spike-specific TCRs recognized epitopes lying outside the regions that are mutated in the B.1.351 and B.1.1.7 variants. Conclusions about previously exposed vaccinees are limited, since just a handful of AZD1222 recipients were seropositive for SARS-CoV-2 at baseline. CD4 TCRs associated with the vaccine covered the entire spike protein, and the dominant responses were in regions 160-218 and 743-854. After two AZD1222 doses, both the breadth and the depth of spike-specific TCRs were significantly higher than at day 0 and than in MenACWY recipients. Because no day 14 peak-response samples were available, the repertoires could be characterized only after the peak T cell response. Participants were mostly white British, with more females than males. The authors suggested clonal diversity may have been underestimated. The 56-69-year group was small, and its depth increase did not reach significance, likely because of low power.

Trimming removed 0 bases from V and 9 bases from J, leaving 12 bases between the germline ends. The germline V gene specifies KGHSH as CDR1 and LQKENI as CDR2. Measured from the cysteine to the phenylalanine, the CDR3 is 14 residues long. Just CDR3 DNA is preserved here, 42 bases in frame from base 1. This TCR was recovered from an adult who received the AZD1222 COVID-19 vaccine. This material consisted of peripheral blood, taken 28 days after the second AZD1222 dose. The V and J segments used are TRBV18 and TRBJ2-1; there is no confident call for the D gene. The DNA sequence is given as TGTGCCAGCTCACCACCGACCGGTAAGGGTGAGCAGTTCTTC. Translated, this is CASSPPTGKGEQFF.